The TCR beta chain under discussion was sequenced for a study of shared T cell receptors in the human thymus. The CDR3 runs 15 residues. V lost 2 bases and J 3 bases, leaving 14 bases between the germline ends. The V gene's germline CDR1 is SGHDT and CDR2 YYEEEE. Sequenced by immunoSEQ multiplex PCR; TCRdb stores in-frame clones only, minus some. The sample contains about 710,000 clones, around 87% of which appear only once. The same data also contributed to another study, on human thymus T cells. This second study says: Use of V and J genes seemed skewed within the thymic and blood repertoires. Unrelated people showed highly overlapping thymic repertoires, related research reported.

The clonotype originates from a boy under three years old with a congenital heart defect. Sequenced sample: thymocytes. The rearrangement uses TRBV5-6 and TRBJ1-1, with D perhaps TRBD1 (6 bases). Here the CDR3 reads CASSFPDKGDTEAFF. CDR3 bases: TGTGCCAGCAGCTTCCCGGACAAGGGGGACACTGAAGCTTTCTTT. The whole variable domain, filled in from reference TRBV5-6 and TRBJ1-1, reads DAGVTQSPTHLIKTRGQQVTLRCSPKSGHDTVSWYQQALGQGPQFIFQYYEEEERQRGNFPDRFSGHQFPNYSSELNVNALLLGDSALYLCASSFPDKGDTEAFFGQGTRLTVV.